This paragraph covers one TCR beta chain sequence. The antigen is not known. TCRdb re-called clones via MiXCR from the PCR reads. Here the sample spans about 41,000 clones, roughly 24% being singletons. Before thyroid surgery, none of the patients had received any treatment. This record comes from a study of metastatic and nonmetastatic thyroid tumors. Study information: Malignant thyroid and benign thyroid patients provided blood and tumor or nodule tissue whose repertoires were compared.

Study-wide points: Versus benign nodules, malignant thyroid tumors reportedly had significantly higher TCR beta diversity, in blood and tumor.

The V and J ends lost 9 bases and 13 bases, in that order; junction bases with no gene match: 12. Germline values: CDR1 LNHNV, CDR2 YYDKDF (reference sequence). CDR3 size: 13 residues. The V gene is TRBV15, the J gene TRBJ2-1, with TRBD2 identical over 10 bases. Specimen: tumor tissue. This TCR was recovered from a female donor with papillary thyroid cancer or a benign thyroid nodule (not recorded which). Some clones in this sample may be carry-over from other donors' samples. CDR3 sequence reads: CATRGLAGVGQFF. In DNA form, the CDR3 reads TGTGCCACGCGGGGGCTAGCGGGAGTTGGTCAGTTCTTC.